A selection of T cell receptor beta chains follows, all from one sample in a study of blood T cell repertoires in COVID-19. Sequencing was performed with immunoSEQ multiplex PCR; in TCRdb, only in-frame clones are kept and a portion is missing. In the table there are 270,000 or so clones, around 93% of which are singletons. Sequencing was performed on PBMCs or T cells enriched from blood (not recorded which). These receptor sequences come from a man aged 40-49 years who had been exposed to COVID-19. Both conserved end residues are part of each CDR3. The D gene is left open where the match is weak. The size of a clone is reported for some rows only, either as once, few or many, or as a class for expanded clones.

v_call	clone_size	j_call	cdr3_length	d_call	cdr3_nt	cdr3_aa
TRBV5-1	.	TRBJ2-1	15	TRBD2	TGCGCCAGCAGCTGGGGAGGGGATGGGTACAATGAGCAGTTCTTC	CASSWGGDGYNEQFF
TRBV7-2	.	TRBJ1-5	16	TRBD1	TGTGCCAGCAGCCTAGTCGCCGGGACAGGCACTCAGCCCCAGCATTTT	CASSLVAGTGTQPQHF
TRBV28	.	TRBJ1-2	12	.	TGTGCCAGCAGTTTGCGGACTAGAGGCTACACCTTC	CASSLRTRGYTF
TRBV28	.	TRBJ2-7	14	TRBD1	TGTGCCAGCAGCTGGGGACAGGGGTCCTACGAGCAGTACTTC	CASSWGQGSYEQYF
TRBV7-2	.	TRBJ2-3	16	TRBD2	TGTGCCAGCAGCTCTGTCTCTAGCGGGGGCCCCGATACGCAGTATTTT	CASSSVSSGGPDTQYF
TRBV7-9	.	TRBJ2-2	16	TRBD1	TGTGCCAGCAGCGGGCGGACAGGGGGCCGTACCGGGGAGCTGTTTTTT	CASSGRTGGRTGELFF
TRBV6-5	.	TRBJ2-5	15	.	TGTGCCAGCACTCTAATCCCGGGAGAGTGGGAGACCCAGTACTTC	CASTLIPGEWETQYF
TRBV28	.	TRBJ2-7	12	.	TGTGCCAGCAGTTTCTCGGTCTACGAGCAGTACTTC	CASSFSVYEQYF
TRBV6-6	.	TRBJ2-7	14	.	TGTGCCAGCAGTTACCCTAGTATTCCCTACGAGCAGTACTTC	CASSYPSIPYEQYF
TRBV4-1	.	TRBJ2-1	17	TRBD2	TGCGCCAGCAGCCAAGATAGCGGGACGAGCTCCTACAATGAGCAGTTCTTC	CASSQDSGTSSYNEQFF
TRBV5-6	.	TRBJ2-6	16	TRBD1	TGTGCCAGCAGCTTGCCAGGGGGCTCTGGGGCCAACGTCCTGACTTTC	CASSLPGGSGANVLTF
TRBV10-3	.	TRBJ2-3	16	TRBD1	TGTGCCATCAGTGATAGACAGGGCCAAGCCACAGATACGCAGTATTTT	CAISDRQGQATDTQYF
TRBV6-1	.	TRBJ1-4	14	TRBD1	TGTGCCAGCAGTGAAGGACAGGGGAGCGAAAAACTGTTTTTT	CASSEGQGSEKLFF
TRBV29-1	.	TRBJ1-1	14	.	TGCAGCGTTGTGCGGGGGCTGACGAACACTGAAGCTTTCTTT	CSVVRGLTNTEAFF
TRBV2	.	TRBJ2-1	15	TRBD2	TGTGCCAGCAGAGTTGGACTAGCGGGCAACAATGAGCAGTTCTTC	CASRVGLAGNNEQFF
TRBV6-2/TRBV6-3	.	TRBJ1-2	14	TRBD1	TGTGCCAGCAGTTACTCGGACAGGGCCTTTGGCTACACCTTC	CASSYSDRAFGYTF
TRBV28	once	TRBJ1-1	11	.	TGTGCCAGCAGTTTGTCGGTTGAAGCTTTCTTT	CASSLSVEAFF
TRBV30	few	TRBJ2-7	17	.	TGTGCCTGGAGTGTACGAGGATCAGGAGGGGGCTCCCACGAGCAGTACTTC	CAWSVRGSGGGSHEQYF
TRBV5-1	.	TRBJ2-3	15	.	TGCGCCAGCACTCAGGGTATTTTTAGCACAGATACGCAGTATTTT	CASTQGIFSTDTQYF
TRBV28	.	TRBJ1-4	13	TRBD1	TGTGCCAGCAGTTTAAGTTCGACAGGGCAACTGTTTTTT	CASSLSSTGQLFF
TRBV19	.	TRBJ2-7	15	.	TGTGCCAGTAGCCGATACTTGGGCCCACTCTACGAGCAGTACTTC	CASSRYLGPLYEQYF
TRBV7-2	.	TRBJ2-5	14	TRBD1	TGTGCCAGCAGCAATAGACAGGGCCAAGAGACCCAGTACTTC	CASSNRQGQETQYF
TRBV10-1	.	TRBJ1-5	16	.	TGCGCCAGCAGGCCTCAACAGGGTCCCCCTTATCAGCCCCAGCATTTT	CASRPQQGPPYQPQHF
TRBV2	.	TRBJ2-6	15	.	TGTGCCAGCGCCAGGGAAAGCTCTGGGGCCAACGTCCTGACTTTC	CASARESSGANVLTF
TRBV28	.	TRBJ2-7	12	.	TGTGCCAGCAGTTTCGTTTCAGACGAGCAGTACTTC	CASSFVSDEQYF
TRBV5-4	.	TRBJ2-1	19	.	TGTGCCAGCAGCTTGGGGGAGGCTTTCGAACTCGCAACCTACAATGAGCAGTTCTTC	CASSLGEAFELATYNEQFF
TRBV27	.	TRBJ1-1	13	.	TGTGCCAGCAGTTTGGGAGCGAACACTGAAGCTTTCTTT	CASSLGANTEAFF
TRBV2	.	TRBJ1-5	13	.	TGTGCCAGCAGTGACCAGGGATATCAGCCCCAGCATTTT	CASSDQGYQPQHF
TRBV6-1	.	TRBJ2-2	17	.	TGTGCCAGCAGTGAAAGAGTGCAGGATATCTACACCGGGGAGCTGTTTTTT	CASSERVQDIYTGELFF
TRBV7-9	.	TRBJ1-1	16	TRBD1	TGTGCCAGCAAGGCTGGGACAGGGTATAGCAACACTGAAGCTTTCTTT	CASKAGTGYSNTEAFF
TRBV7-3	.	TRBJ1-6	15	.	TGTGCCAGCAGCTCGTACGGCTCCTATAATTCACCCCTCCACTTT	CASSSYGSYNSPLHF
TRBV7-9	.	TRBJ1-2	17	TRBD1	TGTGCCAGCAGCGACCTAAACGACAGGGGGCTTTTCGGTGGCTACACCTTC	CASSDLNDRGLFGGYTF
TRBV19	.	TRBJ1-5	14	.	TGTGCCAGTAAAAGAGGACAGAGCAATCAGCCCCAGCATTTT	CASKRGQSNQPQHF
TRBV18	.	TRBJ2-7	13	.	TGTGCCAGCTCACCCAATTTCACCTACGAGCAGTACTTC	CASSPNFTYEQYF
TRBV15	.	TRBJ2-4	16	TRBD2	TGTGCCACCAGCAGACCTAGCGGGAGGACCAAAAACATTCAGTACTTC	CATSRPSGRTKNIQYF
TRBV6-5	.	TRBJ1-1	14	.	TGTGCCAGCAGTACCGTTGCCGGGGGGCAAGGAGCTTTCTTT	CASSTVAGGQGAFF
TRBV11-2	few	TRBJ2-1	17	TRBD2	TGTGCCAGCAGCTTGAGGCTAGCGGTCACATCCCACAATGAGCAGTTCTTC	CASSLRLAVTSHNEQFF
TRBV28	.	TRBJ2-6	20	.	TGTGCCAGCAGTTTCCCTCCAGGGGTTCGTACCAGCTCTGGGGCCAACGTCCTGACTTTC	CASSFPPGVRTSSGANVLTF
TRBV6-2/TRBV6-3	once	TRBJ2-3	17	.	TGTGCCAGCAGTGTAGGTTTTGGGCGAGATCCCACAGATACGCAGTATTTT	CASSVGFGRDPTDTQYF